The 9 T cell receptor beta chains presented below share a single source sample, sequenced in a study of blood T cell repertoires in COVID-19 (dated by TCRdb to 2018 to 2021). The method was the immunoSEQ multiplex PCR assay. What TCRdb holds here is the immuneACCESS table cut down to in-frame rearrangements. Part of the clones is not present; checked against another copy, under half of the missing clones reflect an unresolved V gene, and the others are unexplained. In all, the sample holds under 350,000 clones, and 83% of those were seen once. The ten most abundant clones make up over 8.5% of the sample. The sequencing input was peripheral blood. The receptors here all came from a woman aged 45-59 years who had recovered from COVID-19.

This clone was seen only a few times. The chain has TRBV28 and TRBJ1-2; 11 bases line up with TRBD1. CDR1 is MDHEN, CDR2 SYDVKM, per germline. The ends lost 3 bases at V and 5 bases at J; junction bases unmatched: 17. This CDR3 comprises 19 residues. The CDR3 coding sequence is TGTGCCAGCAGTTTGGGGACAGGGGGAACGATGGGCAAACTATATGGCTACACCTTC. Translation: CASSLGTGGTMGKLYGYTF.

The chain recombines TRBV7-3 with TRBJ2-1, with TRBD1 as a possible D gene (6 bases). The CDR3 has 17 amino acids. Germline assignment: CDR1 SGHTA and CDR2 FQGTGA. V was shortened by 2 bases and J by 5 bases, with 19 bases between the two germline ends. CDR3 coding DNA: TGTGCCAGCAGCTTATCTCAGCTATGGACAGAAGACAATGAGCAGTTCTTC. Translating gives CASSLSQLWTEDNEQFF.

The chain recombines TRBV19 with TRBJ1-2, with TRBD1 matching 8 bases. In germline, CDR1 is LNHDA, CDR2 SQIVND (reference sequence). Trimming cost V 3 bases and J 8 bases; bases outside gene matches: 8. The CDR3 is made up of 14 amino acids. The CDR3 here is CASSINRGEGGYTF. The CDR3 coding sequence is TGTGCCAGTAGTATTAACAGGGGGGAAGGCGGCTACACCTTC. The full variable domain, completed using reference TRBV19 and TRBJ1-2, is DGGITQSPKYLFRKEGQNVTLSCEQNLNHDAMYWYRQDPGQGLRLIYYSQIVNDFQKGDIAEGYSVSREKKESFPLTVTSAQKNPTAFYLCASSINRGEGGYTFGSGTRLTVV.

The chain combines TRBV15 with TRBJ1-1, with TRBD1 as a possible D gene (5 bases). With 2 bases removed from V and 7 bases from J, the gap between germline ends came to 26 bases. The CDR3 length is 18 residues. CDR1 LNHNV and CDR2 YYDKDF come from the germline V gene (reference sequence). CDR3 nucleotides: TGTGCCACCAGCAGACGGCTAGTGCAGGGTAAAGTTAGGGTTGAAGCTTTCTTT. This gives the protein CATSRRLVQGKVRVEAFF.

The chain uses TRBV28 and TRBJ1-1, with 9 nucleotides matching TRBD1. CDR3 length equals 15 residues. Trimming cost V 7 bases and J 0 bases; bases outside gene matches: 6. Germline V gene lookup returns CDR1 MDHEN and CDR2 SYDVKM. The DNA for the CDR3 is TGTGCCAGCATAGGACAGGGGTCTCTGAACACTGAAGCTTTCTTT. Protein sequence: CASIGQGSLNTEAFF.

The chain recombines TRBV7-9 with TRBJ1-1; D remains ambiguous. This CDR3 has 12 residues. Germline-derived CDR1 and CDR2 are SEHNR and FQNEAQ (reference sequence). V was clipped by 3 bases and J by 0 bases, with 2 bases between them. This chain's CDR3 is CASSFMNTEAFF. In nucleotides, the CDR3 is TGTGCCAGCAGCTTTATGAACACTGAAGCTTTCTTT.

This clone was seen just once. The rearrangement links TRBV4-3 to TRBJ2-5, with TRBD1 as a possible D gene (5 bases). Germline V gene data show CDR1 as LGHNA and CDR2 as YSLEER. The CDR3 loop spans 15 amino acids. V was pared by 0 bases and J by 5 bases, with 13 bases between. CDR3 sequence: CASSQEAAGWETQYF. CDR3 nucleotide sequence: TGCGCCAGCAGCCAAGAGGCGGCAGGGTGGGAGACCCAGTACTTC.

CDR3 DNA sequence: TGTGCCAGCAGTTTATCGCGGATTCCGGCTTTCTACGAGCAGTACTTC. It yields the protein CASSLSRIPAFYEQYF. The J gene is TRBJ2-7, the V gene TRBV27, with D uncertain. Between the trimmed V and J ends, which lost 0 bases and 3 bases, there was a span of 15 bases. Germline CDR1 is MNHEY and CDR2 is SMNVEV (reference sequence). The CDR3 consists of 16 residues.

Comment on this clone: The junction shows a germline mismatch at one end, possibly a read error. The rearrangement joins TRBV7-3 to TRBJ2-6; TRBD2 matches 8 bases. Germline V gene sequence: CDR1 SGHTA, CDR2 FQGTGA. This CDR3 is 14 amino acids long. The CDR3 DNA follows: TGTGCCAGCAGCCGCGGGGGGATAGCCAAGGTCCTGACTTTC. Its translation: CASSRGGIAKVLTF.